The 5 T cell receptor beta chains presented below share a single source sample, sequenced in a study of glioma-infiltrating T cells after dendritic cell vaccination. Profiled with immunoSEQ multiplex PCR; TCRdb holds only in-frame clones, not every one. The profile shows 75,000 to 100,000 clones, 79% of them singletons. The sequences come from blood, collected before dendritic cell vaccination. Receptor source: a human donor with glioblastoma.

J is TRBJ2-5 and V is TRBV4-2; D is unclear. The V gene lost 1 base and the J gene lost 5 bases, with 14 bases spanning the gap. The germline V gene has CDR1 LGHNA and CDR2 YNFKEQ. This CDR3 comprises 15 residues. The CDR3: CASSQVGEATETQYF. The CDR3 DNA is TGTGCCAGCAGCCAAGTTGGAGAGGCGACGGAGACCCAGTACTTC.

This chain connects TRBV15 to TRBJ1-2; no clear D gene. This CDR3 is built from 15 residues. V was cut by 1 base and J by 2 bases, with 11 bases left in between. Germline V gene lookup returns CDR1 LNHNV and CDR2 YYDKDF (reference sequence). The CDR3 nucleotides read TGTGCCACCAGCAGAGGGAGAGCCCAGAACTATGGCTACACCTTC. This codes for CATSRGRAQNYGYTF.

The gene calls are TRBV11-3 and TRBJ2-2; D may be TRBD1 (6 bases). With 7 bases removed from V and 6 bases from J, the gap between germline ends came to 24 bases. Germline V CDR1 and CDR2: SGHNT, YENEEA. The CDR3 contains 17 residues. CDR3 in DNA: TGTGCCAGCACCCGATCATCGACAGGAGGAGGATCCGGGGAGCTGTTTTTT. Translation: CASTRSSTGGGSGELFF. Using reference TRBV11-3 and TRBJ2-2 for the parts outside the CDR3, the full variable domain is EAGVVQSPRYKIIEKKQPVAFWCNPISGHNTLYWYLQNLGQGPELLIRYENEEAVDDSQLPKDRFSAERLKGVDSTLKIQPAELGDSAVYLCASTRSSTGGGSGELFFGEGSRLTVL.

The chain combines TRBV10-2 with TRBJ1-5, with D possibly TRBD1 on 6 matching bases. V dropped 8 bases and J dropped 7 bases, with 15 bases sitting between them. This CDR3 contains 13 residues. The germline CDR1 and CDR2 sequences are WSHSY and SAAADI. CDR3 DNA sequence: TGCGCCAGCGCCCCAGGGGTTGCGCAGCCCCAGCATTTT. Translation gives CASAPGVAQPQHF.

The chain links TRBV6-1 to TRBJ2-1; 11 bases are a match to TRBD2. Per the germline V gene, CDR1 is MNHNS and CDR2 is SASEGT. This CDR3 is built from 16 residues. Trimming removed 1 base from V and 2 bases from J; junction bases left unmatched: 1. The CDR3 DNA is TGTGCCAGCAGTGAAGAACTAGCGGGGGCCTACAATGAGCAGTTCTTC. The encoded protein is CASSEELAGAYNEQFF.